Included here is one T cell receptor (beta chain) sequence, with context. Its specificity is not known. The data are from a study of CD8+CD57+ T cells in acquired aplastic anemia. Study-wide context: When averaged, DNA from sorted CD4+ and CD8+ cells came to 2.5 to 4 ug. Whole-study results and caveats: Between the patient and control groups, CD8+ Simpson's diversity did not differ significantly. Common to patients and controls were roughly 30 CD8+ CDR3 sequences.

Sequencing involved patients with CD8+CD57+ cell expansion previously shown by flow cytometry. The patients all had a severe acquired aplastic anemia diagnosis. The V gene's germline CDR1 is SQVTM and CDR2 ANQGSEA. The ends lost 4 bases at V and 4 bases at J; junction bases unmatched: 2. The CDR3 loop spans 12 amino acids. For CDR3 and TCR beta VDJ profiling, genomic DNA was the template used. TCRdb analysed the reads with MiXCR anew, one entry per CDR3 protein. Here the sample spans about 470,000 distinct CDR3 sequences, about a third being singletons. Material for sequencing was sorted CD4+, CD8+, or CD8+CD57+ T cells (not recorded which) from PBMCs. The genes are TRBV29-1 and TRBJ2-7; 9 bases agree with TRBD1. This TCR was recovered from a human donor with aplastic anemia. CDR3 nucleotides: TGCAGCGTTGTGACAGGGGGATACGAGCAGTACTTC. Translating it yields CSVVTGGYEQYF.